This T cell receptor beta chain comes out of a study of vaccination effects on CD4 cells after COVID-19 (dated by TCRdb to 2021 to 2024). Concerning the study at large: Each participant received two doses of an mRNA SARS-CoV-2 vaccine, either BNT162b2 or mRNA-1273. In both COVID-19 convalescent patients and infection-naive vaccine recipients, the study compared SARS-CoV-2 spike-specific CD4+ TCR repertoires from before mRNA vaccination with those from after it. Altogether, roughly 10 COVID-19 convalescent patients and several SARS-CoV-2-naive healthy vaccine recipients made up the full study. In the study, cultures from other donors were sequenced using the Oncomine TCR Beta short-read assay on an Illumina iSeq 100.

Here is what the overall study found, with its caveats: Limitations of the study were the small number of convalescent patients and the absence of early post-infection timepoints. Marked clonal contraction was observed in both infection-induced and vaccine-induced clones at late post-vaccination timepoints, consistent with waning T cell responses. Among healthy vaccine recipients, nearly all vaccine-induced clones were SARS-CoV-2 mono-reactive, and only 1 of 255 was cross-reactive with common cold coronaviruses.

Library generation was performed with the immunoSEQ multiplex PCR assay. DNA from the cultured, isolated CD4+ T cells was subjected to TCR beta CDR3 sequencing. Under the source paper's analysis protocol: The analysis removed non-productive TCR sequences, trimmed reads to the CDR3 region, and retained only CDR3s that were 7 or more amino acids long. Antigen-specific clonotypes were identified with the MANAFEST web app by comparing expansion in peptide wells against reference cultures. To be called positive, a clone needed expansion at FDR<0.05 compared with the reference and with all other wells, an odds ratio greater than 5, and a frequency greater than 0.1% in two replicate wells. A clonotype was defined as cross-reactive if the clonotype was significantly expanded both in SARS-CoV-2 spike wells and in at least one common cold coronavirus spike condition. CDR3 similarity was assessed by Levenshtein distance with the stringdist R package, and unrooted trees were built with ape in R 3.6.1. TCRdb took over this immuneACCESS table, retaining in-frame rearrangements with V and J assigned. Such tables are incomplete; in checked studies, under half of the missing clones stem from an unresolved V gene, and the remainder is unexplained. That table supplies the V and J calls and clone size; D and trimming were determined from the DNA. The sample table shows tens of thousands of clones, and around 70% are seen once. In total, the top ten clones hold 26% of the sample.

As to this clone: This clone's antigen is unknown. Base qualities are not at hand, and no much larger clone is one base apart.

In the ViraFEST assay, PBMC were stimulated with viral peptide pools, and TCR sequencing was then used to find antigen-specific CD4+ T cell clonotypes based on their expansion. After 10 to 11 days of culture, CD4+ T cells were isolated with the EasySep CD4+ T cell isolation kit. The absence of prior SARS-CoV-2 infection in healthy vaccine recipients was confirmed by negative nucleocapsid antibodies before and after vaccination. Each well held two million PBMC cultured in IMDM containing approximately 5% human AB serum, 9 to 10 IU/ml IL-2 and gentamicin, along with around 11 ug/ml peptides. Half of the culture medium was replaced with fresh IL-2-containing medium on days 3 and 7. Unless noted otherwise, every peptide stimulation condition was grown in triplicate wells. PBMC were separated from whole blood using Ficoll-Paque Plus gradient centrifugation and were then either cryopreserved at -140C or used fresh. The overlapping peptide pools covered the spike proteins of SARS-CoV-2 and of the common cold coronaviruses HCoV-NL63, HCoV-OC43 and HCoV-229E. The QIAamp micro DNA kit was used to extract genomic DNA from the cultured CD4+ T cells.

Reading from cysteine to phenylalanine, the CDR3 counts 15 amino acids. Only the CDR3 portion is preserved as DNA: 45 bases, with reading frame beginning at the first base. CDR1 and CDR2 are drawn from the germline V gene: MNHEY, SVGAGI. V drops 6 bases and J drops 0 bases, leaving 11 bases in between. The specimen was CD4+ T cells from PBMCs cultured with HCoV-NL63 spike peptides, collected before COVID-19 vaccination. This specimen's cell subset or site label, per the study, means: HCoV-NL63 spike overlapping peptide pool stimulation. The V and J segments used are TRBV6-5 and TRBJ2-2, with the D gene uncertain. This sequence was found in a human donor who received a COVID-19 vaccine. The DNA sequence is TGTGCCAGCAGCTTCCGCCCCGCGAACACCGGGGAGCTGTTTTTT. This yields the protein CASSFRPANTGELFF.